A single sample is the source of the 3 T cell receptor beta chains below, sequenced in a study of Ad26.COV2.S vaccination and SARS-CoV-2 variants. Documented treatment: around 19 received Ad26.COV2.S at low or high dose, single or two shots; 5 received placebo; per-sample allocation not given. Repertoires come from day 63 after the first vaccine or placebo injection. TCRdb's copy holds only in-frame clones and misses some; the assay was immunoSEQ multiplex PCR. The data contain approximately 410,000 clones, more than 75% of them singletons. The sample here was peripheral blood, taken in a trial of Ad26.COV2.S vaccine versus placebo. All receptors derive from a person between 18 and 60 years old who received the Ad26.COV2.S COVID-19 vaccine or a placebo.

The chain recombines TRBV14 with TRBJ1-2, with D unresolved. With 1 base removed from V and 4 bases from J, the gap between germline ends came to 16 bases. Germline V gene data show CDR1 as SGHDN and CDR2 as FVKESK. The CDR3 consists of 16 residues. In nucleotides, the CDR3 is TGTGCCAGCAGCCAAGTCGGCAGTGCGAGCGCCTATGGCTACACCTTC. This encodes CASSQVGSASAYGYTF.

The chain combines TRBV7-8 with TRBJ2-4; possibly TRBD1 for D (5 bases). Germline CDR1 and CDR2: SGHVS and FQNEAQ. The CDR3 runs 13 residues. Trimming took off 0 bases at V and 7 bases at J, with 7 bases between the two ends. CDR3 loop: CASSLAGANIQYF. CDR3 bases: TGTGCCAGCAGCTTAGCAGGGGCGAACATTCAGTACTTC. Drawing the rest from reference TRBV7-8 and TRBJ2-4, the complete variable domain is GAGVSQSPRYKVAKRGQDVALRCDPISGHVSLFWYQQALGQGPEFLTYFQNEAQLDKSGLPSDRFFAERPEGSVSTLKIQRTQQEDSAVYLCASSLAGANIQYFGAGTRLSVL.

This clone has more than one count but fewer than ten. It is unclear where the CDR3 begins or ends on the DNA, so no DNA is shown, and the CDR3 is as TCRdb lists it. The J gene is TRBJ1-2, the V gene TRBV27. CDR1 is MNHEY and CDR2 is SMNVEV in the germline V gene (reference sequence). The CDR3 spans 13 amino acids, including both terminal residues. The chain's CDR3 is CASSSSDNYGYTF.